Following are 29 T cell receptor beta chains from one sample sequenced in a study of OX40 agonist ivuxolimab in advanced cancers. The method was immunoSEQ multiplex PCR; TCRdb's version includes in-frame clones alone and lacks a portion of them. The table shows tens of thousands of clones, with roughly 80% occurring only once. Specimen: CD4+ or CD8+ T cells sorted from blood, collected in a trial of the OX40 agonist ivuxolimab. The source of these receptors is an adult with an advanced solid tumor such as melanoma, head and neck, liver or kidney cancer.

This chain links TRBV7-2 with TRBJ1-4; D uncertain. The V gene's germline CDR1 is SGHTA and CDR2 FQGNSA. The V end was cut by 1 base, the J end by 8 bases, with 8 bases between. The CDR3 is 13 amino acids. The DNA for the CDR3 is TGTGCCAGCAGCTTAGGGGGAAGGGAAAAACTGTTTTTT. Translation gives CASSLGGREKLFF.

The chain combines TRBV11-3 with TRBJ1-3; D is undetermined. The CDR3 consists of 15 residues. Germline V gene lookup returns CDR1 SGHNT and CDR2 YENEEA. V was cut by 3 bases and J by 0 bases, with 9 bases left in between. The CDR3 here is CASSFEQFSGNTIYF. The CDR3 DNA sequence: TGTGCCAGCAGCTTCGAACAGTTCTCTGGAAACACCATATATTTT.

This clone appeared a single time. V is TRBV6-4 and J is TRBJ1-2; no firm D call. The germline V and J ends were trimmed by 6 bases and 0 bases, with 5 bases remaining between them. Germline values: CDR1 MRHNA, CDR2 SNTAGT. The CDR3 has 12 amino acids. The DNA for the CDR3 is TGTGCCAGCAGCGGACCTAACTATGGCTACACCTTC. It yields the protein CASSGPNYGYTF.

The chain links TRBV29-1 to TRBJ1-2; D perhaps matches TRBD1 (6 bases). The CDR3 is made up of 15 amino acids. Per the germline V gene, CDR1 is SQVTM and CDR2 is ANQGSEA. V was cut by 6 bases and J by 3 bases, with 20 bases left in between. CDR3 DNA: TGCAGCGTCGGCCCCCCGGGACACGAAGACTATGGCTACACCTTC. Translating gives CSVGPPGHEDYGYTF.

V is TRBV5-1 and J is TRBJ2-3; perhaps TRBD2 as D (7 bases). This CDR3 contains 18 residues. The ends were cut back, 3 bases at V and 0 bases at J, with 20 bases in the middle. The V gene's germline CDR1 is SGHRS and CDR2 YFSETQ. As DNA, the CDR3 is TGCGCCAGCAGCTCGATGGGGGGGCAGATGTCTAGCACAGATACGCAGTATTTT. Its translation: CASSSMGGQMSSTDTQYF.

As for this clone: At one boundary the junction diverges from the germline segment, which might be a read error. This chain connects TRBV5-1 to TRBJ2-2, with D maybe TRBD1 (5 bases). Germline values: CDR1 SGHRS, CDR2 YFSETQ. The CDR3 sequence is 15 residues long. This CDR3 reads CASSLIQVNAGELFF. The CDR3 DNA sequence: TGCGCCAGCAGCTTGATACAGGTGAACGCCGGGGAGCTGTTTTTT.

J is TRBJ2-1 and V is TRBV5-4, with a weak D call TRBD1 (5 bases). CDR1 SGHNT and CDR2 YYREEE come from the germline V gene (reference sequence). CDR3 length: 15 amino acids. Trimming took off 0 bases at V and 10 bases at J, with 17 bases between the two ends. The chain's CDR3 is CASSLARDRGREQFF. CDR3 DNA sequence: TGTGCCAGCAGCTTGGCCAGGGATCGCGGTCGGGAGCAGTTCTTC.

The chain employs TRBV10-1 and TRBJ2-3; weak D call: TRBD2 (6 bases). Germline CDR1 WNHNN, CDR2 SYGVQD (reference sequence). This CDR3 is 15 amino acids long. The V gene lost 0 bases and the J gene lost 0 bases, with 7 bases spanning the gap. The CDR3, as DNA: TGCGCCAGCAGTGAGTCTGGGGGGAGCACAGATACGCAGTATTTT. Protein sequence: CASSESGGSTDTQYF.

The J gene is TRBJ2-5, the V gene TRBV7-8; 9 bases are shared with TRBD2. CDR1 is SGHVS, CDR2 FQNEAQ, per germline. The CDR3 extends over 16 amino acids. J was trimmed by 5 bases and V by 5 bases; bases with no gene match: 12. The CDR3: CASSLLQGLATETQYF. In DNA, the CDR3 is TGTGCCAGCAGCCTCCTCCAGGGACTAGCCACGGAGACCCAGTACTTC.

The V and J genes are TRBV6-4 and TRBJ1-6; D perhaps matches TRBD1 (5 bases). Per germline, CDR1 MRHNA and CDR2 SNTAGT. With 0 bases removed from V and 10 bases from J, the gap between germline ends came to 13 bases. The CDR3 is 15 amino acids. CDR3 protein: CASSDSAGLGSPLHF. CDR3 DNA sequence: TGTGCCAGCAGTGACTCGGCAGGGTTAGGCTCACCCCTCCACTTT.

The rearrangement links TRBV30 to TRBJ1-1; D is perhaps TRBD1 (5 bases). V gave up 2 bases and J gave up 7 bases, with 8 bases separating them. This CDR3 region has 11 residues. CDR1 is GTSNPN, CDR2 SVGIG, per germline (reference sequence). The CDR3 DNA is TGTGCCTGGAGTCAGGGTATTGAAGCTTTCTTT. It translates to CAWSQGIEAFF.

CDR3 DNA sequence: TGTGCCAGCAGTGAAGCGGTGGATAATGCCTACGAGCAGTACTTC. Its translation: CASSEAVDNAYEQYF. J is TRBJ2-7 and V is TRBV6-4; a weak D match, TRBD2 (5 bases). Germline V CDR1 and CDR2: MRHNA, SNTAGT. Trimming removed 3 bases at V and 2 bases at J, with 14 bases between. The CDR3 sequence is 15 residues long.

The gene calls are TRBV19 and TRBJ2-7, with a weak D call TRBD2 (5 bases). There are 15 residues in the CDR3. Germline V gene data show CDR1 as LNHDA and CDR2 as SQIVND (reference sequence). Trimming removed 5 bases from V and 5 bases from J, with 19 bases in between. CDR3 bases: TGTGCCAGTAGTTACCTGACGAGCGGTCTGGACGAGCAGTACTTC. Amino acid sequence: CASSYLTSGLDEQYF.

The chain couples TRBV7-9 to TRBJ1-2, with D perhaps TRBD1 (5 bases). The CDR3 length is 16 residues. Germline CDR1 is SEHNR and CDR2 is FQNEAQ (reference sequence). V lost 5 bases to trimming and J lost 0 bases, with 16 bases between them. CDR3 coding DNA: TGTGCCAGCAGCCCCCCCGTGGGGGAACCTAACTATGGCTACACCTTC. Its translation: CASSPPVGEPNYGYTF.

The chain recombines TRBV19 with TRBJ1-2; weak D call: TRBD1 (6 bases). From germline, CDR1 is LNHDA and CDR2 SQIVND (reference sequence). The CDR3 consists of 15 residues. Trimming pared 6 bases from V and 0 bases from J, leaving 14 bases between. The CDR3 sequence: CASSAETGANYGYTF. The CDR3 coding sequence is TGTGCCAGTAGCGCAGAGACAGGCGCTAACTATGGCTACACCTTC. Full variable domain (missing parts from reference TRBV19 and TRBJ1-2): DGGITQSPKYLFRKEGQNVTLSCEQNLNHDAMYWYRQDPGQGLRLIYYSQIVNDFQKGDIAEGYSVSREKKESFPLTVTSAQKNPTAFYLCASSAETGANYGYTFGSGTRLTVV.

This clone was seen only once. V gene TRBV10-3 combines with J gene TRBJ2-3, with a tentative D call TRBD2 (6 bases). Trimming shortened V by 3 bases and J by 1 base, and 11 bases separated the two germline ends. The germline gives CDR1 ENHRY, CDR2 SYGVKD. This CDR3 comprises 15 residues. As DNA, the CDR3 is TGTGCCATCAGTGAAGGGACGGGGGGCACAGATACGCAGTATTTT. It encodes CAISEGTGGTDTQYF.

This clone was observed once. The chain carries TRBV15 and TRBJ1-2; TRBD1 matches at 8 bases. Germline V lookup: CDR1 LNHNV, CDR2 YYDKDF (reference sequence). The CDR3 sequence is 14 residues long. V was pared by 3 bases and J by 4 bases, with 4 bases of the junction left unmatched. The CDR3 DNA follows: TGTGCCACCAGCAGTCGACAGGGGCCCTATGGCTACACCTTC. This codes for CATSSRQGPYGYTF.

V and J are TRBV14 and TRBJ2-1; D may be TRBD1 (5 bases). Germline loops: CDR1 SGHDN, CDR2 FVKESK. Trimming removed 4 bases from V and 8 bases from J, with 12 bases in between. The CDR3 contains 13 residues. The CDR3 loop reads CASSLTEFHEQFF. The CDR3 DNA sequence: TGTGCCAGCAGCCTGACAGAATTCCATGAGCAGTTCTTC.

As to this clone: One junction end disagrees with the germline gene, perhaps due to a read error. The CDR3 loop is CASSLQGLGLPF. Here the CDR3 DNA reads TGTGCCAGCAGCCTCCAGGGTCTGGGCCTACCCTTC. V usage is TRBV7-9 and J usage is TRBJ1-2, with D possibly matching TRBD1 (5 bases). The CDR3 is 12 residues long. CDR1 is SEHNR, CDR2 FQNEAQ, per germline (reference sequence).

This clone has only one observation. The rearrangement uses TRBV10-3 and TRBJ2-7, with a weak D call TRBD1 (6 bases). V lost 3 bases to trimming and J lost 0 bases, with 9 bases between them. Germline lookup yields CDR1 ENHRY and CDR2 SYGVKD. The CDR3 consists of 14 residues. The CDR3 loop is CAISDQGHSYEQYF. In DNA form, the CDR3 reads TGTGCCATCAGTGACCAGGGGCACTCCTACGAGCAGTACTTC.

The chain links TRBV4-1 to TRBJ2-5, with 7 bases that match TRBD2. With 0 bases clipped from V and 1 base from J, the junction kept 2 bases outside the gene matches. The length of the CDR3 is 15 residues. From germline, CDR1 is MGHRA and CDR2 YSYEKL. The CDR3 spells CASSQDSGGQETQYF. DNA of the CDR3: TGCGCCAGCAGCCAAGATTCGGGGGGCCAAGAGACCCAGTACTTC.

The V and J genes are TRBV7-3 and TRBJ1-6; weak D call: TRBD1 (5 bases). V dropped 2 bases and J dropped 9 bases, with 14 bases sitting between them. The CDR3 spans 15 residues. The germline V gene encodes CDR1 SGHTA and CDR2 FQGTGA. Written as DNA, the CDR3 is TGTGCCAGCAGCTTACTCGGGGCAGGCTCTTCACCCCTCCACTTT. Protein product: CASSLLGAGSSPLHF.

The V gene is TRBV5-1, the J gene TRBJ2-1; D is unclear. Trimming took off 0 bases at V and 5 bases at J, with 9 bases between the two ends. The CDR3 runs 14 residues. Looked up from germline, CDR1 is SGHRS and CDR2 is YFSETQ. CDR3 protein: CASSLGLGNNEQFF. The CDR3 DNA sequence: TGCGCCAGCAGCTTGGGACTGGGAAACAATGAGCAGTTCTTC.

The genes are TRBV19 and TRBJ2-7; perhaps TRBD1 as D (6 bases). CDR3 size: 16 residues. Germline assignment: CDR1 LNHDA and CDR2 SQIVND (reference sequence). V lost 1 base, J lost 0 bases, and 13 bases lay in between. CDR3 in amino acids: CASSIGTGPSSYEQYF. CDR3 coding DNA: TGTGCCAGTAGTATAGGAACAGGGCCCAGCTCCTACGAGCAGTACTTC.

This chain connects TRBV19 to TRBJ2-5; tentative D call: TRBD2 (5 bases). Judging by the DNA end, TRBJ2-7 fits better; the J call may be wrong. The germline gives CDR1 LNHDA, CDR2 SQIVND (reference sequence). The CDR3 totals 15 residues. The CDR3 region is CASSIENGVGYEQYF. CDR3 DNA: TGTGCCAGTAGTATAGAAAACGGGGTTGGCTACGAGCAGTACTTC.

This clone was observed a single time. The chain combines TRBV2 with TRBJ2-3, with TRBD2 matching over 7 bases. Germline CDR1 is SNHLY and CDR2 is FYNNEI. The ends lost 4 bases at V and 0 bases at J; junction bases unmatched: 4. The CDR3 runs to 15 residues. The CDR3 protein is CASSGTRSSTDTQYF. CDR3 sequence (DNA): TGTGCCAGCAGTGGGACTAGGTCTAGCACAGATACGCAGTATTTT.

The V and J genes are TRBV19 and TRBJ1-2; 9 bases map to TRBD1. Germline V gene lookup returns CDR1 LNHDA and CDR2 SQIVND (reference sequence). Trimming removed 6 bases from V and 2 bases from J; junction bases left unmatched: 4. This CDR3 is built from 14 residues. The CDR3 sequence: CASREQGANYGYTF. The CDR3 bases are TGTGCCAGTAGGGAACAGGGGGCGAACTATGGCTACACCTTC.

DNA of the CDR3: TGCGCCAGCAGCCAATATGGGGGCTCCTACAATGAGCAGTTCTTC. The encoded protein is CASSQYGGSYNEQFF. V gene TRBV4-1 combines with J gene TRBJ2-1; D is possibly TRBD1 or TRBD2 (5 bases each). CDR1 and CDR2 (germline): MGHRA, YSYEKL. The V gene lost 2 bases and the J gene lost 0 bases, with 8 bases spanning the gap. The CDR3 contains 15 residues.

DNA of the CDR3: TGTGCCAGCAGGTCAAGGGGACAGTTGAACACTGAAGCTTTCTTT. Amino acids: CASRSRGQLNTEAFF. V gene TRBV7-9 combines with J gene TRBJ1-1; 7 bases are a match to TRBD1. The CDR3 consists of 15 residues. Per germline, CDR1 SEHNR and CDR2 FQNEAQ (reference sequence). Trimming removed 6 bases from V and 0 bases from J; junction bases left unmatched: 7.